This TCR beta chain comes out of a study of CD8 T cells in Susac syndrome. The V and J ends lost 1 base and 2 bases respectively, with 7 bases between them. The CDR3 length is 14 residues. Germline-derived CDR1 and CDR2 are KGHDR and SFDVKD. Sequencing of TCR beta was undertaken in CD8+ and CD4+ T cells derived from blood. It was with random hexamers that roughly 0.45 to 1 ug RNA was reverse transcribed. Using its own MiXCR run on the immunoSEQ multiplex PCR reads, TCRdb lists one record per CDR3 protein. In the table there are approximately 83,000 distinct CDR3 sequences, nearly 95% of which are singletons.

This rearrangement joins TRBV24-1 to TRBJ1-2; D is unresolved. Sequenced sample: CD8+ T cells from PBMCs. The TCR originated in a human donor with Susac syndrome. Here the CDR3 reads CATSDFSVNYGYTF. The CDR3 DNA follows: TGTGCCACCAGTGATTTTTCTGTAAACTATGGCTACACCTTC.